These 31 T cell receptor beta chains were all obtained from the same sample, sequenced in a study of blood T cell repertoires in COVID-19. Produced via immunoSEQ multiplex PCR; TCRdb's table is partial and in-frame only. Seen here are 50,000 to 60,000 clones, around 83% observed once, and the top ten hold roughly 7.1%. The sequencing sample was made of peripheral blood. All receptors derive from a man aged 65-85 years with active COVID-19.

CDR3 in DNA: TGTGCCAGCAGCTTCCAGCGGGGCTACGAGCAGTACTTC. Translation gives CASSFQRGYEQYF. The gene calls are TRBV7-3 and TRBJ2-7; TRBD2 matches at 7 bases. V lost 3 bases to trimming and J lost 3 bases; unmatched junction nucleotides: 2. The CDR3 is made up of 13 amino acids. From germline, CDR1 is SGHTA and CDR2 FQGTGA.

The chain is built from TRBV6-5 and TRBJ2-7, with D possibly matching TRBD1 (6 bases). CDR3 size: 12 residues. Germline CDR1 is MNHEY and CDR2 is SVGAGI. The V and J ends lost 4 bases and 3 bases respectively, with 7 bases between them. CDR3 in amino acids: CASSSDSYEQYF. The CDR3 DNA follows: TGTGCCAGCAGTTCGGACAGCTACGAGCAGTACTTC.

The chain has TRBV5-4 and TRBJ2-1, with D perhaps TRBD2 (5 bases). This CDR3 comprises 18 residues. Germline V CDR1 and CDR2: SGHNT, YYREEE (reference sequence). V dropped 1 base and J dropped 0 bases, with 17 bases sitting between them. This CDR3 reads CASSLIWAGGGSYNEQFF. CDR3 bases: TGTGCCAGCAGCTTGATTTGGGCGGGCGGAGGCTCCTACAATGAGCAGTTCTTC.

This chain connects TRBV2 to TRBJ2-5; D is ambiguous. Germline lookup yields CDR1 SNHLY and CDR2 FYNNEI. Trimming stripped 1 base from V and 3 bases from J, with 12 bases between. The CDR3 has 15 residues. CDR3 coding DNA: TGTGCCAGCAGTGAAGGTCCAGGTCCGGAAGAGACCCAGTACTTC. Translation gives CASSEGPGPEETQYF.

This clone was counted a few times. The chain has TRBV30 and TRBJ1-1; 7 nucleotides agree with TRBD1. Germline V lookup: CDR1 GTSNPN, CDR2 SVGIG (reference sequence). J was trimmed by 6 bases and V by 3 bases; bases with no gene match: 10. The CDR3 consists of 14 residues. The CDR3 sequence is CAWSELQGWAEAFF. In DNA, the CDR3 is TGTGCCTGGAGCGAGTTACAGGGGTGGGCTGAAGCTTTCTTT.

CDR3 nucleotides: TGTGCCAGCAGCTTCTACGGGGAGCTGTTTTTT. As protein: CASSFYGELFF. The chain links TRBV7-2 to TRBJ2-2; D remains unclear. The CDR3 loop spans 11 amino acids. The germline V gene has CDR1 SGHTA and CDR2 FQGNSA. V dropped 3 bases and J dropped 7 bases, with 3 bases sitting between them.

CDR3 in amino acids: CSVDLGLHKDNEQFF. CDR3 nucleotides: TGCAGCGTTGACTTGGGACTACACAAAGACAATGAGCAGTTCTTC. The J gene is TRBJ2-1, the V gene TRBV29-1; 7 bases map to TRBD2. The CDR3 runs 15 residues. Per the germline V gene, CDR1 is SQVTM and CDR2 is ANQGSEA. The V segment lost 3 bases and the J segment 5 bases; nucleotides outside the gene matches: 10.

This chain links TRBV19 with TRBJ2-3; TRBD2 matches at 8 bases. The J segment lost 8 bases and the V segment lost 7 bases, leaving 20 bases of the junction unmatched. Germline V gene lookup returns CDR1 LNHDA and CDR2 SQIVND (reference sequence). The CDR3 length is 17 residues. The DNA for the CDR3 is TGTGCCAGTATTCCGTCTTTCGGGGGGGCCGCGAGTGGTACGCAGTATTTT. Translated: CASIPSFGGAASGTQYF.

This chain links TRBV21-1 with TRBJ1-1. TRBV21-1 is assigned pseudogene status. The CDR3 has 15 amino acids. CDR3 in DNA: TGTGCCAGCAGCAACTACGGACGGGAGAACACTGAAGCTTTCTTT. It translates to CASSNYGRENTEAFF.

This clone was counted at least ten times. This chain connects TRBV5-1 to TRBJ1-3, with TRBD1 matching over 9 bases. CDR1 and CDR2 (germline): SGHRS, YFSETQ. The CDR3 has 17 residues. The V gene end was trimmed by 4 bases and the J gene end by 2 bases; junction bases not matched to a gene: 10. The CDR3 DNA reads TGCGCCAGCAGCAGACAGGGACAGGGTAATCCTGGAAACACCATATATTTT. Protein: CASSRQGQGNPGNTIYF.

The chain is built from TRBV24-1 and TRBJ1-2; 7 nucleotides align to TRBD1. The CDR3 is made up of 16 amino acids. The germline V gene encodes CDR1 KGHDR and CDR2 SFDVKD. V lost 5 bases, J lost 4 bases, and 12 bases stayed unmatched. CDR3 bases: TGTGCCACCAGTGCCCCGGACAGAGGGGGCACCTATGGCTACACCTTC. It specifies CATSAPDRGGTYGYTF.

This sequence joins TRBV11-2 and TRBJ1-5; D is undetermined. From germline, CDR1 is SGHAT and CDR2 FQNNGV. V was clipped by 1 base and J by 3 bases, with 13 bases between them. The CDR3 has 16 residues. CDR3 sequence: CASSLGEAGYNQPQHF. In nucleotides, the CDR3 is TGTGCCAGCAGCTTAGGTGAAGCAGGTTACAATCAGCCCCAGCATTTT. Based on the CDR3 plus reference TRBV11-2 and TRBJ1-5, the full variable domain is EAGVAQSPRYKIIEKRQSVAFWCNPISGHATLYWYQQILGQGPKLLIQFQNNGVVDDSQLPKDRFSAERLKGVDSTLKIQPAKLEDSAVYLCASSLGEAGYNQPQHFGDGTRLSIL.

This chain connects TRBV4-2 to TRBJ1-2; 11 positions agree with TRBD1. Looked up from germline, CDR1 is LGHNA and CDR2 is YNFKEQ. The trim removed 8 bases at V and 2 bases at J, leaving 4 bases unmatched. The CDR3 is 14 residues long. In nucleotides, the CDR3 is TGTGCCAGCGGACAGGGGGCTGGAAACTATGGCTACACCTTC. Translation: CASGQGAGNYGYTF.

In its sample, this clone was seen once. In DNA form, the CDR3 reads TGTGCCTGGACCTGGGGTAGGGGCGCCTACGAGCAGTACTTC. It translates to CAWTWGRGAYEQYF. This chain joins TRBV30 and TRBJ2-7; D perhaps matches TRBD1 (5 bases). The CDR3 spans 14 residues. V shed 4 bases and J shed 2 bases, with 15 bases lying between them. The germline V gene encodes CDR1 GTSNPN and CDR2 SVGIG (reference sequence).

This clone was observed a few times. The rearrangement links TRBV7-3 to TRBJ2-6; D not certain. Germline assignment: CDR1 SGHTA and CDR2 FQGTGA. Trimming left V 5 bases short and J 2 bases short, with 13 bases between. This CDR3 is 16 amino acids long. The CDR3 DNA sequence: TGTGCCAGCAGCCCCTACTCGGTGCCTGGGGCCAACGTCCTGACTTTC. Protein sequence: CASSPYSVPGANVLTF.

V and J are TRBV2 and TRBJ1-5; D is unclear. V lost 4 bases, J lost 5 bases, and 9 bases lay in between. CDR3 length: 13 residues. Germline-derived CDR1 and CDR2 are SNHLY and FYNNEI. The CDR3 bases are TGTGCCAGCAGTGGCGGATCTTATCAGCCCCAGCATTTT. Translated: CASSGGSYQPQHF.

This CDR3 reads CASSLGVRGGTEAFF. CDR3 bases: TGTGCCAGCAGTTTAGGTGTTAGGGGTGGCACTGAAGCTTTCTTT. The J gene is TRBJ1-1, the V gene TRBV28, with D tentatively TRBD1 (5 bases). This CDR3 is built from 15 residues. Trimming took 2 bases from V and 4 from J, leaving 14 bases between them. Germline CDR1 is MDHEN and CDR2 is SYDVKM.

There are a few counts of this clone. The chain joins TRBV9 to TRBJ2-1; D might be TRBD2 (5 bases). Trimming cost V 1 base and J 2 bases, with 22 bases left between them. Germline lookup yields CDR1 SGDLS and CDR2 YYNGEE. This CDR3 is built from 19 residues. The CDR3 coding sequence is TGTGCCAGCAGCGTAAGGGCGACGGGATTAGGTTGGACCTACAATGAGCAGTTCTTC. Amino acids: CASSVRATGLGWTYNEQFF. Variable domain in full (rest from reference TRBV9 and TRBJ2-1): DSGVTQTPKHLITATGQRVTLRCSPRSGDLSVYWYQQSLDQGLQFLIQYYNGEERAKGNILERFSAQQFPDLHSELNLSSLELGDSALYFCASSVRATGLGWTYNEQFFGPGTRLTVL.

This clone was picked up a small number of times. For the CDR3, the DNA is TGTGCCAGTAGTAGTTCTCGTCTCTCATCTTCACTCCGGAACTATGGCTACACCTTC. It codes for CASSSSRLSSSLRNYGYTF. The J gene is TRBJ1-2, the V gene TRBV19; D gene unclear. Germline assignment: CDR1 LNHDA and CDR2 SQIVND (reference sequence). This CDR3 has 19 residues. Trimming pared 4 bases from V and 2 bases from J, leaving 26 bases between.

This clone has a single count. The CDR3 sequence: CASSLAQGNYGYTF. The CDR3 nucleotides read TGTGCCAGCAGCTTAGCACAGGGGAACTATGGCTACACCTTC. The chain links TRBV7-8 to TRBJ1-2; TRBD1 matches at 7 bases. V trimming: 0 bases; J trimming: 2 bases; junction bases outside the gene matches: 0. This CDR3 has 14 amino acids. Germline CDR1 and CDR2: SGHVS and FQNEAQ.

V gene TRBV28 combines with J gene TRBJ2-1; TRBD2 might be the D (6 bases). The CDR3 has 15 amino acids. Germline CDR1 and CDR2: MDHEN and SYDVKM. Between the trimmed V and J ends, which lost 5 bases and 3 bases, there was a span of 14 bases. Written as DNA, the CDR3 is TGTGCCAGCAGTCCCCCGGGACTTAACTACAATGAGCAGTTCTTC. As protein: CASSPPGLNYNEQFF.

This chain uses TRBV5-5 with TRBJ2-7, with 12 nucleotides matching TRBD1. CDR1 and CDR2 from the germline V gene are SGHKS and YYEKEE (reference sequence). Trimming at V came to 3 bases and at J to 9 bases, leaving 13 bases not matched to a gene. The CDR3 is made up of 16 amino acids. CDR3 amino acids: CASSSRPTGTGGLQYF. In DNA, the CDR3 is TGTGCCAGCAGCTCTCGGCCAACCGGGACAGGGGGCTTGCAGTACTTC.

The chain recombines TRBV7-8 with TRBJ2-3, with TRBD1 as a possible D gene (5 bases). The CDR3 consists of 23 residues. Germline V CDR1 and CDR2: SGHVS, FQNEAQ. Trimming removed 5 bases at V and 0 bases at J, with 36 bases between. Written as DNA, the CDR3 is TGTGCCAGCAGCCGACAGCTCGCCATTTCATCTGTCCCCCAAACTACTAGCACAGATACGCAGTATTTT. Protein sequence: CASSRQLAISSVPQTTSTDTQYF.

CDR3 sequence (DNA): TGCGCCAGCAGCCAAGATAGAGTACGGACCCAGTACTTC. The encoded protein is CASSQDRVRTQYF. This chain joins TRBV4-1 and TRBJ2-5, with no clear D. Germline V gives CDR1 MGHRA, CDR2 YSYEKL. This CDR3 is 13 amino acids long. The ends were cut back, 0 bases at V and 7 bases at J, with 9 bases in the middle.

The gene calls are TRBV5-8 and TRBJ1-6, with D perhaps TRBD1 (5 bases). The CDR3 is 15 residues long. Trimming pared 4 bases from V and 7 bases from J, leaving 15 bases between. CDR1 SGHTS and CDR2 YDEGEE come from the germline V gene. The CDR3 region is CASSTSGIGNSPLHF. The CDR3, as DNA: TGTGCCAGCAGCACCTCAGGGATAGGCAATTCACCCCTCCACTTT.

This clone was counted only a few times. The CDR3 here is CAIKRDRLNTEAFF. CDR3 in DNA: TGTGCCATCAAAAGGGACAGGTTGAACACTGAAGCTTTCTTT. The chain links TRBV10-3 to TRBJ1-1; 8 bases match TRBD1. CDR3 size: 14 residues. The J segment lost 0 bases and the V segment lost 7 bases, leaving 4 bases of the junction unmatched. Germline values: CDR1 ENHRY, CDR2 SYGVKD.

The gene calls are TRBV29-1 and TRBJ1-2; D call uncertain. Trimming stripped 5 bases from V and 6 bases from J, with 16 bases between. CDR1 SQVTM and CDR2 ANQGSEA come from the germline V gene. The CDR3 totals 13 residues. The CDR3 DNA is TGCAGCGTTAAGACTCCGAGGGAGGATGGCTACACCTTC. It encodes CSVKTPREDGYTF.

Comment on this clone: Other nucleotide sequences from this sample produce the same CDR3. The rearrangement joins TRBV9 to TRBJ2-5; D is perhaps TRBD1 (6 bases). This CDR3 spans 14 amino acids. Germline V CDR1 and CDR2: SGDLS, YYNGEE. V was cut by 2 bases and J by 3 bases, with 11 bases left in between. The CDR3 DNA follows: TGTGCCAGCAGCGTGACCGGACAGAAAGAGACCCAGTACTTC. It codes for CASSVTGQKETQYF.

The rearrangement uses TRBV12-3 or TRBV12-4 and TRBJ2-7; 8 bases align to TRBD1. This CDR3 region has 13 residues. The trim removed 5 bases at V and 2 bases at J, leaving 2 bases unmatched. The CDR3 DNA is TGTGCCAGCAGTAAGGACAGGGCCTACGAGCAGTACTTC. This translates into CASSKDRAYEQYF.

The genes are TRBV5-5 and TRBJ2-7, with 7 positions matching TRBD1. Trimming cost V 2 bases and J 3 bases; bases outside gene matches: 8. Germline values: CDR1 SGHKS, CDR2 YYEKEE (reference sequence). This CDR3 has 15 residues. CDR3 sequence: CASSFHSQGVYEQYF. CDR3 sequence (DNA): TGTGCCAGCAGCTTCCATTCGCAGGGGGTCTACGAGCAGTACTTC.

The genes are TRBV7-2 and TRBJ2-1; weak D call: TRBD2 (5 bases). Germline CDR1 reads SGHTA; CDR2 reads FQGNSA. The V gene lost 1 base and the J gene lost 7 bases, with 8 bases spanning the gap. The CDR3 consists of 13 residues. CDR3 residues: CASSLDGNNEQFF. The CDR3 DNA reads TGTGCCAGCAGCTTAGACGGGAATAATGAGCAGTTCTTC.